This T cell receptor beta chain was captured in a study of Graves' ophthalmopathy and Graves' hyperthyroidism. RNA transcripts were the template, and TCR beta CDR3 regions were amplified from them. RT-PCR with HTBI primers came first, then second-round multiplex PCR. TCRdb re-called the multiplex PCR reads with MiXCR, one entry per CDR3 protein. The sample lists 300,000 or so distinct CDR3 sequences; roughly 15% were seen once. Study findings and constraints: The model reached approximately 70% sensitivity and about 72% specificity for predicting ophthalmopathy progression.

The germline V gene encodes CDR1 SGHDN and CDR2 FVKESK. V shed 4 bases and J 7 bases; nucleotides not matched to a gene: 6. The CDR3 runs to 15 residues. PBMCs were obtained from roughly 9.7 ml of fresh peripheral blood. Ten or more counts support this clonotype. Its antigen is still unknown. What was sequenced was peripheral blood. The sequence was collected from an adult man with Graves' ophthalmopathy. J is TRBJ2-5 and V is TRBV14, with 13 bases matching TRBD2. CDR3 nucleotides: TGTGCCAGCAGCCCGGGACTAGCGGGGACGGGGACCCAGTACTTC. Translation: CASSPGLAGTGTQYF.